The 9 T cell receptor beta chains below all came from one sample that was sequenced in a study of Graves' ophthalmopathy and Graves' hyperthyroidism. Transcripts of RNA were the source for amplifying TCR beta CDR3 regions. First-round RT-PCR used HTBI primers; second-round multiplex PCR followed. In TCRdb, the multiplex PCR reads were re-called with MiXCR into one record per CDR3 protein. The sample carries a few hundred thousand distinct CDR3 sequences, approximately 15% recorded once. Sequenced material: peripheral blood. The receptors stem from a woman in her late teens or twenties with stable Graves' hyperthyroidism.

This clonotype came up a few times. The chain has TRBV11-2 and TRBJ2-2; TRBD2 matches at 8 bases. The CDR3 consists of 17 residues. Germline CDR1 and CDR2: SGHAT and FQNNGV. V gave up 5 bases and J gave up 0 bases; unmatched junction bases: 8. Written as DNA, the CDR3 is TGTGCCAGCAGCCCGAGGTTGGGACTAGCGAACACCGGGGAGCTGTTTTTT. Protein: CASSPRLGLANTGELFF.

This clonotype was seen repeatedly, ten times or more. The genes are TRBV6-5 and TRBJ2-7, with D maybe TRBD2 (5 bases). CDR3 length: 14 amino acids. V was pared by 6 bases and J by 2 bases, with 14 bases between. The V gene's germline CDR1 is MNHEY and CDR2 SVGAGI. This chain's CDR3 is CASRRLPGTYEQYF. The DNA for the CDR3 is TGTGCCAGCAGAAGACTGCCCGGGACCTACGAGCAGTACTTC.

This clonotype was detected many times. CDR3 in DNA: TGTGCCAGCAGCTACTACCATGGGACTAGCGAAGAGACCCAGTACTTC. As protein: CASSYYHGTSEETQYF. The rearrangement joins TRBV12-3 or TRBV12-4 to TRBJ2-5, with 10 positions matching TRBD2. The CDR3 length is 16 residues. V shed 6 bases, J shed 3 bases, and the junction held 10 bases outside the gene matches.

The rearrangement uses TRBV4-2 and TRBJ2-7; D perhaps matches TRBD2 (6 bases). V was cut by 0 bases and J by 3 bases, with 9 bases left in between. The CDR3 length is 14 residues. Germline values: CDR1 LGHNA, CDR2 YNFKEQ. CDR3 sequence: CASSQDLDYYEQYF. In DNA, the CDR3 is TGTGCCAGCAGCCAAGATTTGGACTACTACGAGCAGTACTTC.

This clonotype was found many times. The rearrangement joins TRBV19 to TRBJ1-6, with TRBD1 matching 8 bases. The V gene's germline CDR1 is LNHDA and CDR2 SQIVND (reference sequence). The length of the CDR3 is 15 residues. Trimming took 6 bases from V and 10 from J; bases not matched to a gene: 11. CDR3 loop: CASSQLGQGNSPLHF. CDR3 nucleotides: TGTGCCAGTAGCCAACTCGGACAGGGTAACTCACCCCTCCACTTT. Drawing the rest from reference TRBV19 and TRBJ1-6, the complete variable domain is DGGITQSPKYLFRKEGQNVTLSCEQNLNHDAMYWYRQDPGQGLRLIYYSQIVNDFQKGDIAEGYSVSREKKESFPLTVTSAQKNPTAFYLCASSQLGQGNSPLHFGNGTRLTVT.

This chain links TRBV11-3 with TRBJ2-7, with TRBD2 identical over 7 bases. V was clipped by 2 bases and J by 3 bases; unmatched bases: 4. The CDR3 covers 14 residues. The germline CDR1 and CDR2 sequences are SGHNT and YENEEA. Here the CDR3 DNA reads TGTGCCAGCAGCTTAAATCGGGGGGACTACGAGCAGTACTTC. It encodes CASSLNRGDYEQYF.

There are many counts of this clonotype. The chain joins TRBV6-5 to TRBJ1-1; D unclear. Germline V lookup: CDR1 MNHEY, CDR2 SVGAGI. The CDR3 loop spans 16 amino acids. V shed 0 bases and J shed 0 bases, with 11 bases lying between them. The CDR3 region is CASSYSAGRLNTEAFF. For the CDR3, the DNA is TGTGCCAGCAGTTACTCGGCAGGTCGGCTGAACACTGAAGCTTTCTTT.

This clonotype was counted ten times or more. The chain uses TRBV6-1 and TRBJ2-5; the D gene is possibly TRBD1 (6 bases). Trimming stripped 5 bases from V and 5 bases from J, with 12 bases between. Germline CDR1 and CDR2: MNHNS and SASEGT. There are 13 residues in the CDR3. DNA for the CDR3: TGTGCCAGCAGTCAACAGGGTTCGGAGACCCAGTACTTC. This translates into CASSQQGSETQYF.

This clonotype occurred many times. The chain carries TRBV28 and TRBJ1-1; weak D call: TRBD1 (6 bases). From germline, CDR1 is MDHEN and CDR2 SYDVKM. The length of the CDR3 is 15 residues. V dropped 6 bases and J dropped 4 bases, with 18 bases sitting between them. CDR3 in amino acids: CASRHYRARGTEAFF. The CDR3 DNA follows: TGTGCCAGCAGACACTACAGGGCCCGGGGCACTGAAGCTTTCTTT.